These 21 T cell receptor beta chains were sequenced from one sample in a study of shared clonotypes between healthy human individuals. Repertoires were generated with immunoSEQ multiplex PCR, while TCRdb's copy carries only in-frame clones and drops some. The data contain approximately 980,000 clones, 70% to 85% of them singletons. Input material: memory CD4+ T cells sorted from blood. The subset was: CD45RA-negative fraction. Every receptor here comes from a man between 18 and 29 years old in good health.

The chain employs TRBV5-6 and TRBJ2-5; 8 nucleotides align to TRBD1. Germline values: CDR1 SGHDT, CDR2 YYEEEE. This CDR3 region has 16 residues. The J segment lost 2 bases and the V segment lost 5 bases, leaving 11 bases of the junction unmatched. The CDR3 nucleotides read TGTGCCAGCAGATTCCGGACAGGGCGAGGGCAAGAGACCCAGTACTTC. Translated, it gives CASRFRTGRGQETQYF.

The chain is built from TRBV10-3 and TRBJ2-2, with a tentative D call TRBD2 (5 bases). Trimming shortened V by 0 bases and J by 1 base, and 9 bases separated the two germline ends. CDR1 is ENHRY and CDR2 is SYGVKD in the germline V gene. The CDR3 consists of 16 residues. Here the CDR3 reads CAISESGSLNTGELFF. The CDR3, as DNA: TGTGCCATCAGTGAGTCGGGGAGCCTGAACACCGGGGAGCTGTTTTTT.

The chain carries TRBV30 and TRBJ1-4; tentatively, D is TRBD1 (6 bases). Germline V gene data show CDR1 as GTSNPN and CDR2 as SVGIG (reference sequence). The CDR3 spans 15 residues. Trimming shortened V by 4 bases and J by 0 bases, and 12 bases separated the two germline ends. CDR3: CAWTGVPPTNEKLFF. The DNA for the CDR3 is TGTGCCTGGACAGGGGTTCCCCCAACTAATGAAAAACTGTTTTTT.

The chain recombines TRBV5-1 with TRBJ2-7; 8 nucleotides agree with TRBD1. V lost 4 bases and J lost 3; bases outside the gene matches: 6. Germline V CDR1 and CDR2: SGHRS, YFSETQ. The CDR3 sequence is 14 residues long. The CDR3 loop is CASSMGQVIYEQYF. The CDR3, as DNA: TGCGCCAGCAGCATGGGACAGGTGATCTACGAGCAGTACTTC. Together with reference TRBV5-1 and TRBJ2-7, the CDR3 gives the full variable domain: KAGVTQTPRYLIKTRGQQVTLSCSPISGHRSVSWYQQTPGQGLQFLFEYFSETQRNKGNFPGRFSGRQFSNSRSEMNVSTLELGDSALYLCASSMGQVIYEQYFGPGTRLTVT.

The V gene is TRBV9, the J gene TRBJ2-5; D unresolved. Germline V CDR1 and CDR2: SGDLS, YYNGEE. CDR3 length: 17 amino acids. V was trimmed by 0 bases and J by 1 base, leaving 16 bases between them. The CDR3 sequence is CASSVGGRPGGQETQYF. The CDR3 nucleotides read TGTGCCAGCAGCGTAGGAGGCAGGCCAGGCGGCCAAGAGACCCAGTACTTC.

The chain carries TRBV11-2 and TRBJ2-7; D not certain. Germline V gene sequence: CDR1 SGHAT, CDR2 FQNNGV. Between the trimmed V and J ends, which lost 1 base and 4 bases, there was a span of 5 bases. The CDR3 is 12 residues long. The CDR3 here is CASSLARYEQYF. In nucleotides, the CDR3 is TGTGCCAGCAGCTTAGCCAGATACGAGCAGTACTTC.

This clone was counted only a few times. The chain is built from TRBV28 and TRBJ1-1; D perhaps matches TRBD1 (5 bases). Trimming stripped 3 bases from V and 5 bases from J, with 13 bases between. This CDR3 comprises 14 residues. Germline-derived CDR1 and CDR2 are MDHEN and SYDVKM. CDR3 nucleotide sequence: TGTGCCAGCAGTTTTCTGGCAGGGACGACTGAAGCTTTCTTT. Amino acids: CASSFLAGTTEAFF. The full variable domain, rest sourced from reference TRBV28 and TRBJ1-1, is DVKVTQSSRYLVKRTGEKVFLECVQDMDHENMFWYRQDPGLGLRLIYFSYDVKMKEKGDIPEGYSVSREKKERFSLILESASTNQTSMYLCASSFLAGTTEAFFGQGTRLTVV.

J is TRBJ1-2 and V is TRBV11-2; maybe TRBD1 (6 bases). CDR1 is SGHAT and CDR2 is FQNNGV in the germline V gene. The CDR3 runs to 12 residues. V was shortened by 1 base and J by 7 bases, with 7 bases between the two germline ends. The CDR3, as DNA: TGTGCCAGCAGCTTAGCAGGGGTTGGCTACACCTTC. Encoded protein: CASSLAGVGYTF.

About this clone: It may be a read error: a sequence one base away is much more abundant. Other DNA sequences in the sample encode the same CDR3. The chain employs TRBV7-9 and TRBJ2-3; TRBD2 matches 8 bases. This CDR3 is 15 amino acids long. The germline V gene has CDR1 SEHNR and CDR2 FQNEAQ (reference sequence). The J segment lost 0 bases and the V segment lost 3 bases, leaving 2 bases of the junction unmatched. The CDR3 sequence is CASSFASGSTDTQYF. DNA of the CDR3: TGTGCCAGCAGCTTTGCTAGCGGGAGCACAGATACGCAGTATTTT.

The genes are TRBV7-2 and TRBJ2-6; D might be TRBD2 (5 bases). CDR1 is SGHTA and CDR2 is FQGNSA in the germline V gene. The CDR3 spans 18 residues. The germline V and J ends were trimmed by 1 base and 1 base, with 14 bases remaining between them. CDR3: CASSLGGSWGSGANVLTF. CDR3 bases: TGTGCCAGCAGCTTAGGTGGGAGCTGGGGTTCTGGGGCCAACGTCCTGACTTTC.

V and J are TRBV12-5 and TRBJ2-3; D possibly matches TRBD1 or TRBD2 (6 bases each). V dropped 7 bases and J dropped 2 bases, with 19 bases sitting between them. The CDR3 is made up of 16 amino acids. Per germline, CDR1 LGHNT and CDR2 FRNRAP. DNA for the CDR3: TGTGCTAGTGCCTTGGGGGCGGCGGGGTCCACAGATACGCAGTATTTT. It is translated as CASALGAAGSTDTQYF. Complete variable domain (other parts from reference TRBV12-5 and TRBJ2-3): DARVTQTPRHKVTEMGQEVTMRCQPILGHNTVFWYRQTMMQGLELLAYFRNRAPLDDSGMPKDRFSAEMPDATLATLKIQPSEPRDSAVYFCASALGAAGSTDTQYFGPGTRLTVL.

This chain connects TRBV5-1 to TRBJ1-6; D is unclear. Trimming took off 3 bases at V and 7 bases at J, with 11 bases between the two ends. The V gene's germline CDR1 is SGHRS and CDR2 YFSETQ. The CDR3 has 14 residues. In DNA, the CDR3 is TGCGCCAGCAGCTCGACCGCGACAAATTCACCCCTCCACTTT. Translation gives CASSSTATNSPLHF.

The chain links TRBV27 to TRBJ1-2, with 8 bases that match TRBD1. The CDR3 is 13 residues long. The germline gives CDR1 MNHEY, CDR2 SMNVEV (reference sequence). The V and J ends lost 4 bases and 9 bases, in that order; junction bases with no gene match: 7. The CDR3 region is CASSSPGRGRYTF. The CDR3 coding sequence is TGTGCCAGCAGTTCCCCGGGCAGGGGGCGCTACACCTTC.

V and J are TRBV2 and TRBJ2-5; 11 nucleotides match TRBD2. The V and J ends lost 5 bases and 3 bases, in that order; junction bases with no gene match: 8. This CDR3 comprises 16 residues. Germline CDR1 is SNHLY and CDR2 is FYNNEI. CDR3 sequence reads: CASSYGLAGREETQYF. The CDR3 DNA reads TGTGCCAGCAGTTATGGACTAGCGGGCCGGGAAGAGACCCAGTACTTC.

The rearrangement uses TRBV29-1 and TRBJ2-1, with a tentative D call TRBD1 (5 bases). The CDR3 length is 15 residues. Germline assignment: CDR1 SQVTM and CDR2 ANQGSEA. Deletions cut 4 bases from V and 4 bases from J, with 17 bases between. CDR3 coding DNA: TGCAGCGTTGGAATAGGGGCCCGCTTTTACAATGAGCAGTTCTTC. It encodes CSVGIGARFYNEQFF.

This chain links TRBV30 with TRBJ1-4, with TRBD1 as a possible D gene (5 bases). Between the trimmed V and J ends, which lost 5 bases and 4 bases, there was a span of 11 bases. CDR3 length equals 13 residues. CDR1 and CDR2 from the germline V gene are GTSNPN and SVGIG (reference sequence). CDR3 protein: CAWSGLINEKLFF. The CDR3 region has the DNA TGTGCCTGGTCGGGACTGATTAATGAAAAACTGTTTTTT.

This rearrangement joins TRBV5-6 to TRBJ1-4, with TRBD1 matching over 9 bases. The V gene's germline CDR1 is SGHDT and CDR2 YYEEEE. The CDR3 covers 17 residues. V gave up 4 bases and J gave up 4 bases; unmatched junction bases: 11. DNA for the CDR3: TGTGCCAGCAGCCCGAGAGGACAGGGGACGAGTAATGAAAAACTGTTTTTT. This encodes CASSPRGQGTSNEKLFF.

Comment on this clone: A much larger clone lies one base from this, so it may be a read error. The sample carries other DNA sequences with the same CDR3. The rearrangement uses TRBV5-1 and TRBJ1-1; the match to TRBD1 covers 9 bases. Germline lookup yields CDR1 SGHRS and CDR2 YFSETQ. The CDR3 extends over 15 amino acids. Trimming removed 4 bases from V and 1 base from J; junction bases left unmatched: 5. This chain's CDR3 is CASSIMGQGNTEAFF. The CDR3 region has the DNA TGCGCCAGCAGCATTATGGGACAGGGGAACACTGAAGCTTTCTTT.

This clone was seen a handful of times. This chain connects TRBV15 to TRBJ2-7; 11 bases line up with TRBD1. The V and J ends lost 5 bases and 6 bases, in that order; junction bases with no gene match: 3. Germline loops: CDR1 LNHNV, CDR2 YYDKDF (reference sequence). There are 13 residues in the CDR3. CDR3: CATSRDRGSEQYF. DNA for the CDR3: TGTGCCACCAGCCGGGACAGGGGGTCCGAGCAGTACTTC.

The chain links TRBV5-1 to TRBJ2-3; D assignment may be TRBD1 or TRBD2 (5 bases each). V lost 5 bases to trimming and J lost 9 bases, with 16 bases between them. CDR1 SGHRS and CDR2 YFSETQ come from the germline V gene. This CDR3 region has 13 residues. The CDR3 DNA follows: TGCGCCAGCAGGGGGGACGATAAAGGCACGCAGTATTTT. This gives the protein CASRGDDKGTQYF.

Concerning this clone itself: Distinct nucleotide sequences in the sample also encode this CDR3. V is TRBV18 and J is TRBJ1-2; D perhaps matches TRBD1 (5 bases). The germline V gene has CDR1 KGHSH and CDR2 LQKENI. Trimming cost V 8 bases and J 2 bases, with 9 bases left between them. The CDR3 covers 12 residues. CDR3 sequence (DNA): TGTGCCAGCGCTGGACAAAACTATGGCTACACCTTC. It specifies CASAGQNYGYTF.